The T cell receptor (beta chain) under discussion was sequenced for a study of cytomegalovirus exposure and HLA in healthy donors. The CDR3 is 11 residues long. Germline V gene lookup returns CDR1 LGHNA and CDR2 YNFKEQ. In the PCR, 60 Vbeta and 13 Jbeta primers were used. The protocol was immunoSEQ multiplex PCR, while the TCRdb copy is restricted to in-frame clones and leaves out a portion. The table for this sample gives 35,000 to 45,000 clones. The genes are TRBV4-2 and TRBJ2-5; no definite D call. The end of the DNA aligns better with TRBJ2-7, so the J call may be wrong. This clonotype originated in a male donor in good health and CMV-seronegative. The sequenced sample consisted of PBMCs. In nucleotides, the CDR3 is TGTGCCAGCAGCCAATCCCACGAGCAGTACTTC. Its translation: CASSQSHEQYF.